This TCR beta chain is drawn from a study of blood T cell repertoires in COVID-19. About the research overall: Samples came from the United States, Italy and Spain, spanning acute and convalescent COVID-19. Nucleic acid was either cDNA or gDNA, and it came from T cells, B-cell-depleted T cells, or PBMCs.

Sequencing was performed with immunoSEQ multiplex PCR; in TCRdb, only in-frame clones are kept and a portion is missing. Among over 150,000 clones, roughly 72% were seen once, and the ten largest hold 3.7%. There are 14 residues in the CDR3. The V gene lost 1 base and the J gene lost 5 bases, with 9 bases spanning the gap. Germline values: CDR1 MNHEY, CDR2 SVGAGI. The sequence was collected from a woman older than 75 with acute or convalescent COVID-19. The sequencing input was peripheral blood. The chain uses TRBV6-5 and TRBJ2-1; D not resolved. CDR3 coding DNA: TGTGCCAGCAGTTACTTCACAGAAGACAATGAGCAGTTCTTC. It codes for CASSYFTEDNEQFF.